The rows below give T cell receptor beta chains drawn from one sample of a study of cytomegalovirus exposure and HLA in healthy donors. Sequencing was performed with immunoSEQ multiplex PCR; in TCRdb, only in-frame clones are kept and a portion is missing. This table holds roughly 63,000 clones, approximately 71% found once. The sequenced sample consisted of PBMCs. The receptors derive from a woman aged 40-49 years in good health and CMV-seropositive. CDR3s include the opening cysteine and the closing phenylalanine or tryptophan. The order of the fields is J gene, V gene, CDR3 protein.

TRBJ1-1 TRBV29-1 CSVQGGGDTEAFF
TRBJ2-7 TRBV7-8 CASNLPINIYEQYF
TRBJ1-1 TRBV10-3 CAISDRGGTEAFF
TRBJ2-2 TRBV7-9 CASSFGGVGTGELFF
TRBJ2-1 TRBV30 CAWSDSFSYNEQFF
TRBJ2-1 TRBV5-6 CASSLHNEQFF
TRBJ1-3 TRBV9 CASSPHGGNTIYF
TRBJ2-7 TRBV30 CAWGSSYEQYF
TRBJ1-1 TRBV20-1 CSARADKEAFF
TRBJ2-3 TRBV2 CASRESSGRADTRYF
TRBJ1-1 TRBV5-1 CASSLIGSENTEAFF
TRBJ2-3 TRBV7-2 CASSFPGAPGGDTQYF
TRBJ1-2 TRBV10-1 CASGRNGYTF
TRBJ2-6 TRBV7-9 CASGGFSGANVLTF
TRBJ1-4 TRBV28 CASSSPAGRSEKLFF
TRBJ2-7 TRBV6-1 CASSRTGGSYEQYF
TRBJ2-3 TRBV4-3 CASSQETGSTDTQYF
TRBJ2-3 TRBV7-6 CASSLAGGTDTQYF
TRBJ2-7 TRBV5-1 CASSFIGYQGSQSEQYF
TRBJ2-7 TRBV4-1 CASSQDSPSPSYEQYF
TRBJ1-6 TRBV10-3 CAISTKPGQVQNSPLHF
TRBJ1-2 TRBV7-9 CASSPPGQLGYGYTF
TRBJ2-1 TRBV5-6 CASSLRQGASYNEQFF
TRBJ2-3 TRBV9 CASTERGGDTQYF
TRBJ1-4 TRBV10-2 CASSPIAGKLFF
TRBJ2-2 TRBV5-6 CASSLVGGENTGELFF
TRBJ1-1 TRBV6-5 CASSLQGGTEAFF
TRBJ1-2 TRBV5-6 CASSDLGGGYGYTF
TRBJ2-6 TRBV15 CATSRGGLSGANVLTF
TRBJ2-2 TRBV5-4 CASSLGGGGAGTGELFF
TRBJ1-1 TRBV7-9 CASSYGQGMEAFF
TRBJ2-7 TRBV10-3 CAISGRTGGSPPEQYF
TRBJ2-3 TRBV2 CASSAQTTDTQYF
TRBJ1-1 TRBV20-1 CSASRGTEAFF
TRBJ2-7 TRBV5-8 CASPKRRTSGGLGSYEQYF
TRBJ1-3 TRBV19 CASSHTPSVSGNTIYF
TRBJ1-2 TRBV6-5 CASTDFEAGYTF
TRBJ1-1 TRBV6-1 CASTRTGLEAFF
TRBJ1-2 TRBV27 CASSPQGGSYGYTF
TRBJ1-2 TRBV30 CAWDGTGVSYTF
TRBJ2-1 TRBV7-2 CASSGTGGWNEQFF
TRBJ2-3 TRBV6-5 CASSQGADTQYF
TRBJ2-3 TRBV6-1 CASRLRQGPDTQYF
TRBJ2-3 TRBV14 CASSQLGQGITDTQYF